The T cell receptor beta chain under discussion was sequenced for a study of CD8 T cells in ankylosing spondylitis. Overall study results and limits: The study looked at matched synovial fluid samples from ankylosing spondylitis patients. Disease-linked clones were reported to be significantly enriched there.

This clonotype was detected ten times or more. Antigen specificity is unknown. TCRdb reanalysed the 5' RACE reads using MiXCR and keeps one entry per CDR3 protein. The table shows some 100,000 distinct CDR3 sequences, with roughly 8.7% occurring only once. The germline V gene encodes CDR1 LGHNA and CDR2 YNFKEQ. The CDR3 has 16 amino acids. The V segment lost 4 bases and the J segment 2 bases; nucleotides outside the gene matches: 9. The sequenced sample consisted of blood, either unsorted or a sorted T cell fraction (not recorded which). The gene calls are TRBV4-2 and TRBJ2-3; the match to TRBD1 covers 7 bases. The TCR sequence derives from a male donor with ankylosing spondylitis or in good health (not recorded which). CDR3 sequence reads: CASSLRYRGITDTQYF. The CDR3 DNA follows: TGTGCCAGCAGCCTACGATACAGGGGAATCACAGATACGCAGTATTTT.